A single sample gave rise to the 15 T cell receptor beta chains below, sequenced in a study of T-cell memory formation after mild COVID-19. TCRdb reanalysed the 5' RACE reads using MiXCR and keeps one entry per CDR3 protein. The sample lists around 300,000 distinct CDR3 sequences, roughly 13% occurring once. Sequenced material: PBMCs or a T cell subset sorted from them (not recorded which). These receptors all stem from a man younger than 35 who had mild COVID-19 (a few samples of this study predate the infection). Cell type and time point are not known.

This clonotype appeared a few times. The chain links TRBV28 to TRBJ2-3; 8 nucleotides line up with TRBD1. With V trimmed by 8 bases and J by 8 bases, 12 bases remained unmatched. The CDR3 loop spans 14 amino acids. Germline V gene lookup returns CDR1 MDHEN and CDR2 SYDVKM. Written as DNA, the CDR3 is TGTGCCAGCCTCCCGGGACAGGCTTTGGGTACGCAGTATTTT. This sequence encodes CASLPGQALGTQYF.

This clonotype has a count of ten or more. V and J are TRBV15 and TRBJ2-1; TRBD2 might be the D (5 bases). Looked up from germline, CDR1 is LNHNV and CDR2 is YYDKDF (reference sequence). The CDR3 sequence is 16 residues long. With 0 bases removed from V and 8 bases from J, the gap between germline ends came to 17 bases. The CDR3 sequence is CATSRDYHGVRDEQFF. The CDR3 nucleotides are TGTGCCACCAGCAGAGATTATCACGGGGTTCGGGATGAGCAGTTCTTC.

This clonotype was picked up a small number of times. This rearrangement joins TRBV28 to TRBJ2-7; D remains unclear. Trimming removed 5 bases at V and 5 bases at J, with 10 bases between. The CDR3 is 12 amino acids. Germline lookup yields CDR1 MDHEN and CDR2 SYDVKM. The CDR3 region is CASSQDRHEQYV. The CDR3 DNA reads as TGTGCCAGCAGTCAGGACCGGCACGAGCAGTACGTC.

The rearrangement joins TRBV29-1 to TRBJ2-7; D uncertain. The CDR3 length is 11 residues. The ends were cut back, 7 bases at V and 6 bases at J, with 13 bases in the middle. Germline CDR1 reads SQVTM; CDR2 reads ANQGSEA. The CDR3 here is CSGGNGGEQYV. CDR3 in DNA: TGCAGCGGGGGAAACGGCGGCGAGCAGTACGTC.

This chain's CDR3 is CASSPRGPREGDTQYF. Written as DNA, the CDR3 is TGTGCCAGCAGCCCCCGGGGGCCAAGGGAAGGAGATACGCAGTATTTT. The chain couples TRBV9 to TRBJ2-3; D tentatively fits TRBD1 or TRBD2 (6 bases each). This CDR3 contains 16 residues. The V gene lost 4 bases and the J gene lost 5 bases, with 20 bases spanning the gap. The germline gives CDR1 SGDLS, CDR2 YYNGEE.

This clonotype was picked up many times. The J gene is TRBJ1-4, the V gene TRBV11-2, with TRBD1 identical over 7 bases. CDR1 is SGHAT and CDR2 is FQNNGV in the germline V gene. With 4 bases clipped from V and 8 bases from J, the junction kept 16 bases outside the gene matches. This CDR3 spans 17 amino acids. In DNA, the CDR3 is TGTGCCAGCAGCTCCCGTGCCGGGACAGAGTTTAGGGAAAAACTGTTTTTT. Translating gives CASSSRAGTEFREKLFF.

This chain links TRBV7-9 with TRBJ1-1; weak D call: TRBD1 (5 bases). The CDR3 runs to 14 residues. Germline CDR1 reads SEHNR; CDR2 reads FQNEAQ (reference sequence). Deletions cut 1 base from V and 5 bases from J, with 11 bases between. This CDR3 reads CASSLGDGGTEAFF. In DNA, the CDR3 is TGTGCCAGCAGCTTAGGAGATGGGGGAACTGAAGCTTTCTTT. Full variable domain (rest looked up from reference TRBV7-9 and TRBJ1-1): DTGVSQNPRHKITKRGQNVTFRCDPISEHNRLYWYRQTLGQGPEFLTYFQNEAQLEKSRLLSDRFSAERPKGSFSTLEIQRTEQGDSAMYLCASSLGDGGTEAFFGQGTRLTVV.

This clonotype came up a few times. CDR3 amino acids: CASSYRGGVYGYTF. The CDR3 nucleotides read TGTGCCAGCAGTTACAGGGGGGGGGTCTATGGCTACACCTTC. The gene calls are TRBV6-6 and TRBJ1-2, with D tentatively TRBD1 (6 bases). This CDR3 has 14 amino acids. Trimming stripped 2 bases from V and 4 bases from J, with 11 bases between. Germline V CDR1 and CDR2: MNHNY, SVGAGI (reference sequence).

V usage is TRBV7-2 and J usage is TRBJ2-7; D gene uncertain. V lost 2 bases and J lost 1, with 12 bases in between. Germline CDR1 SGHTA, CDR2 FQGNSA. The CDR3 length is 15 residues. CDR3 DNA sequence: TGTGCCAGCAGCTTAAGGCCAGGAGAGTCCTACGAGCAGTACTTC. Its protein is CASSLRPGESYEQYF.

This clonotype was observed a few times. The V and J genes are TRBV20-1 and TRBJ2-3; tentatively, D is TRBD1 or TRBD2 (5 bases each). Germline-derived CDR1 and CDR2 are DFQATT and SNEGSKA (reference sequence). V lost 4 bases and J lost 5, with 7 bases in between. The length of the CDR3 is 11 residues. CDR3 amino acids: CSATRGDTQYF. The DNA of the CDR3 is TGCAGTGCTACGAGGGGAGATACGCAGTATTTT.

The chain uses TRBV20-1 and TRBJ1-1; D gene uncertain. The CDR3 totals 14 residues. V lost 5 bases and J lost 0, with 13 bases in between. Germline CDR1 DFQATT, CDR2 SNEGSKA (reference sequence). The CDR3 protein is CSAPPRGMNTEAFF. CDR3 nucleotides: TGCAGTGCTCCCCCACGGGGTATGAACACTGAAGCTTTCTTT.

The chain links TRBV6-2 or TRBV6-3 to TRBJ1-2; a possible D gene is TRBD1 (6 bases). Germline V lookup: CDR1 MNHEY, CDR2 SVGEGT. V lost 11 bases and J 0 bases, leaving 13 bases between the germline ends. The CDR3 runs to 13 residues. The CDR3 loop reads CAGRTVSNYGYTF. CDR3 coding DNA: TGTGCCGGGAGGACAGTTTCTAACTATGGCTACACCTTC.

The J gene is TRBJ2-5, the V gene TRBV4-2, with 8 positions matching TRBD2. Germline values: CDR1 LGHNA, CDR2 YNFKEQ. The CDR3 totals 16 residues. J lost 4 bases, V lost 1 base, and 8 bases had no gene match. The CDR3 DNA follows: TGTGCCAGCAGCCAAGCGGGACTAGGGGCGGGAGAGACCCAGTACTTC. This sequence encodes CASSQAGLGAGETQYF.

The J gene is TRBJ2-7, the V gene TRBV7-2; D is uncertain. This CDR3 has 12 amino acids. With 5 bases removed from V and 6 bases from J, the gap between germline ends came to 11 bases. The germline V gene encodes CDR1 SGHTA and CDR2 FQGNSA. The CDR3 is CASSRRVGEQYF. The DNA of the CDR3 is TGTGCCAGCAGCCGCCGAGTGGGCGAGCAGTACTTC.

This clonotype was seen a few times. This chain's CDR3 is CASNHFRCQVQFF. The CDR3 nucleotides are TGTGCCAGCAACCACTTCCGCTGTCAAGTCCAGTTCTTC. The chain combines TRBV2 with TRBJ2-1, with D hard to call. V was pared by 7 bases and J by 13 bases, with 20 bases between. CDR3 length: 13 amino acids. Germline CDR1 SNHLY, CDR2 FYNNEI. The whole variable domain, filled in from reference TRBV2 and TRBJ2-1, reads EPEVTQTPSHQVTQMGQEVILRCVPISNHLYFYWYRQILGQKVEFLVSFYNNEISEKSEIFDDQFSVERPDGSNFTLKIRSTKLEDSAMYFCASNHFRCQVQFFGPGTRLTVL.